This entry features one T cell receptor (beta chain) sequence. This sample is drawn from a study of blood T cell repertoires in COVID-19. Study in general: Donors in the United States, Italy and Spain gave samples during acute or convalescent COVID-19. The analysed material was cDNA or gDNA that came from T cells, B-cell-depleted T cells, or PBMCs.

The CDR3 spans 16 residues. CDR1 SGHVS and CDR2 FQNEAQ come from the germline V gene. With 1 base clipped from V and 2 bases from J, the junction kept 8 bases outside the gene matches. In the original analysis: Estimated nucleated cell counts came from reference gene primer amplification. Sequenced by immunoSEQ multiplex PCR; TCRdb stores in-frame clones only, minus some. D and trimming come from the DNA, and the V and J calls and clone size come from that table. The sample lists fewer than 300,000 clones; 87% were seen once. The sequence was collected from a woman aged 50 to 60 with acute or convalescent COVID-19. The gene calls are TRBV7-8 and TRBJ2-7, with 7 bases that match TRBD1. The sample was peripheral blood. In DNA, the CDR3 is TGTGCCAGCAGCTTAGGTTTTTGGGACAGAGCCTACGAGCAGTACTTC. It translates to CASSLGFWDRAYEQYF.